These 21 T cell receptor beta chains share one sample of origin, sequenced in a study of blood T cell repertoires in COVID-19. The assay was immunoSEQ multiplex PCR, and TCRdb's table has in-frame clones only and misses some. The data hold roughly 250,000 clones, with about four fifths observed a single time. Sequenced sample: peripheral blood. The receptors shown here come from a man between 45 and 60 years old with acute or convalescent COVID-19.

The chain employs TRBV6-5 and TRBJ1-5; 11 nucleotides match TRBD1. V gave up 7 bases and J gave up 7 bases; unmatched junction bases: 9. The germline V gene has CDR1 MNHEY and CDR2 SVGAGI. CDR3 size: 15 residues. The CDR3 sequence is CASKVAGTGGQPQHF. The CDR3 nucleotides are TGTGCCAGCAAAGTGGCCGGGACAGGGGGACAGCCCCAGCATTTT.

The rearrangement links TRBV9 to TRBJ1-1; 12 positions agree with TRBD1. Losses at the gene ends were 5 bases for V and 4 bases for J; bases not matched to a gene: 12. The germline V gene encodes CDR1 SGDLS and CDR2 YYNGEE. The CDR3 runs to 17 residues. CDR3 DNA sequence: TGTGCCAGCAGTACCCCCGGGACAGGGGGCATGCTCACTGAAGCTTTCTTT. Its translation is CASSTPGTGGMLTEAFF.

Written as DNA, the CDR3 is TGTGCCAGCAGAAACATCGACAGTGGCAATCAGCCCCAGCATTTT. Amino acids: CASRNIDSGNQPQHF. The rearrangement uses TRBV6-6 and TRBJ1-5; D is possibly TRBD1 (5 bases). V dropped 6 bases and J dropped 2 bases, with 14 bases sitting between them. Looked up from germline, CDR1 is MNHNY and CDR2 is SVGAGI (reference sequence). The CDR3 totals 15 residues.

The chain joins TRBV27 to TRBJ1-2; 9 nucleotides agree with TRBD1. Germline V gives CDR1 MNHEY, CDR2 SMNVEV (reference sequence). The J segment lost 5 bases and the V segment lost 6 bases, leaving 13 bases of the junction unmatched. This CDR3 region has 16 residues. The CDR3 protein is CASRGASGTGRYGYTF. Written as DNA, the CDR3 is TGTGCCAGCAGGGGGGCTTCCGGGACAGGGAGGTATGGCTACACCTTC.

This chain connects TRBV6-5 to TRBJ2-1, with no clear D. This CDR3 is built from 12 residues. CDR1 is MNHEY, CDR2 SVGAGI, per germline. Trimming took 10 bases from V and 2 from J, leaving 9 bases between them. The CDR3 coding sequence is TGTGCCACTTCCGGAGCCTACAATGAGCAGTTCTTC. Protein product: CATSGAYNEQFF.

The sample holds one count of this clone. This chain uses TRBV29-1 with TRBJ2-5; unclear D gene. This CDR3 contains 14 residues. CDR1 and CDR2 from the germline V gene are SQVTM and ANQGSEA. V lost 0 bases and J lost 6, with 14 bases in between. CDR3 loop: CSVEDSVRTKTQYF. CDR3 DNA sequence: TGCAGCGTTGAAGATTCGGTACGCACGAAGACCCAGTACTTC.

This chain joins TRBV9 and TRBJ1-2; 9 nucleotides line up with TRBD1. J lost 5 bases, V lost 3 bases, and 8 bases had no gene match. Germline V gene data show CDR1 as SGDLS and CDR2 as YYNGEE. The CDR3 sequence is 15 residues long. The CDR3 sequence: CASSARTGDRYGYTF. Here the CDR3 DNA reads TGTGCCAGCAGCGCACGGACAGGGGATCGGTATGGCTACACCTTC. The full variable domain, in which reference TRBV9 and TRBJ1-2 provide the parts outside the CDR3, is DSGVTQTPKHLITATGQRVTLRCSPRSGDLSVYWYQQSLDQGLQFLIQYYNGEERAKGNILERFSAQQFPDLHSELNLSSLELGDSALYFCASSARTGDRYGYTFGSGTRLTVV.

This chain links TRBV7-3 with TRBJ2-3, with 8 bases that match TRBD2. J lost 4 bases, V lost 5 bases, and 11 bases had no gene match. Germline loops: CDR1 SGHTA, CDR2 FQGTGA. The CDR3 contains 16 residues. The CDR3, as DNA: TGTGCCAGCAGCCTAAGAGAGCGGGAGCTGGCAGATACGCAGTATTTT. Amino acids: CASSLRERELADTQYF.

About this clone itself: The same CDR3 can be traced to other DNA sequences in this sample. CDR3 sequence reads: CASSVASGGAGEQFF. The CDR3 nucleotides read TGTGCCAGCAGCGTAGCCAGCGGGGGGGCCGGCGAGCAGTTCTTC. The chain uses TRBV9 and TRBJ2-1; 10 bases are a match to TRBD2. The CDR3 has 15 residues. The V segment lost 0 bases and the J segment 10 bases; nucleotides outside the gene matches: 7. Germline lookup yields CDR1 SGDLS and CDR2 YYNGEE.

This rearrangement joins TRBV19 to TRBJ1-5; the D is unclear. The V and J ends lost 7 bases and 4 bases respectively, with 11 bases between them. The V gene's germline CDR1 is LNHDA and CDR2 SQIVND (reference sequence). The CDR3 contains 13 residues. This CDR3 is CASMRRENQPQHF. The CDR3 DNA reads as TGTGCCAGTATGCGGCGTGAGAATCAGCCCCAGCATTTT. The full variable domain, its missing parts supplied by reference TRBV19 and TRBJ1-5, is DGGITQSPKYLFRKEGQNVTLSCEQNLNHDAMYWYRQDPGQGLRLIYYSQIVNDFQKGDIAEGYSVSREKKESFPLTVTSAQKNPTAFYLCASMRRENQPQHFGDGTRLSIL.

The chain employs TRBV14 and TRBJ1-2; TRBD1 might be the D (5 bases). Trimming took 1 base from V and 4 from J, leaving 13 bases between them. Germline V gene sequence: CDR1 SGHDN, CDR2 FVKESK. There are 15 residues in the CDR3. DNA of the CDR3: TGTGCCAGCAGCCAAGTACCCAGGGCCGTCTATGGCTACACCTTC. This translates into CASSQVPRAVYGYTF.

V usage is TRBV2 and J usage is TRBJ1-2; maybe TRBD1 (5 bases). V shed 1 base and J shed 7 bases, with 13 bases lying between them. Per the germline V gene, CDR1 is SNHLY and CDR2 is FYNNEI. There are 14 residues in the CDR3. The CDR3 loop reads CASSEDGGFSGYTF. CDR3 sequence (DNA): TGTGCCAGCAGTGAAGACGGGGGGTTCTCTGGCTACACCTTC.

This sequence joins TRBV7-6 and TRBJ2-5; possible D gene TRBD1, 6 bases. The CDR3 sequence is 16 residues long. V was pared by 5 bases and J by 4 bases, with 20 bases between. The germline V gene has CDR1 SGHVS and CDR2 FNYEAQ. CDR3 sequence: CASSRTGPSGRETQYF. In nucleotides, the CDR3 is TGTGCCAGCAGCAGAACAGGGCCCTCAGGTCGAGAGACCCAGTACTTC.

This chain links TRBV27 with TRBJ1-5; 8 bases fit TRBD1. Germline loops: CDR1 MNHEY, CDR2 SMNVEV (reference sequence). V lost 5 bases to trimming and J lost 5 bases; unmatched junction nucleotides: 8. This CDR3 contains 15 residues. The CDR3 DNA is TGTGCCAGCAGTGGAACAGGGGGAACCCATCAGCCCCAGCATTTT. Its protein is CASSGTGGTHQPQHF.

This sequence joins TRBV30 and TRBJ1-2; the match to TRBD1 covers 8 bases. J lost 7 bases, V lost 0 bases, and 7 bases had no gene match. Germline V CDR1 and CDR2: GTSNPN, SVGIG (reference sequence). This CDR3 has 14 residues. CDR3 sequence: CAWSVLTGAAGYTF. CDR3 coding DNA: TGTGCCTGGAGTGTACTGACAGGGGCCGCTGGCTACACCTTC. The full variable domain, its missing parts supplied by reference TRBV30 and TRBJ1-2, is SQTIHQWPATLVQPVGSPLSLECTVEGTSNPNLYWYRQAAGRGLQLLFYSVGIGQISSEVPQNLSASRPQDRQFILSSKKLLLSDSGFYLCAWSVLTGAAGYTFGSGTRLTVV.

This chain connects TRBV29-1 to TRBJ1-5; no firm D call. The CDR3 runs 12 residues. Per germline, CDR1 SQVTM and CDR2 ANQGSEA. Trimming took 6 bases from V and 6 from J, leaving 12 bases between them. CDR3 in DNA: TGCAGCGTAGGGAGCGCGGGTCAGCCCCAGCATTTT. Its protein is CSVGSAGQPQHF.

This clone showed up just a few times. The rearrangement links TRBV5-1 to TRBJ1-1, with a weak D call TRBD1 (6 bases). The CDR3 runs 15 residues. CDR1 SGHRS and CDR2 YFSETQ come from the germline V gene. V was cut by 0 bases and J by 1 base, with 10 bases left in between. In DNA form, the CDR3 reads TGCGCCAGCAGCTTGGGACTGGGGGCGAACACTGAAGCTTTCTTT. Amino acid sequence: CASSLGLGANTEAFF.

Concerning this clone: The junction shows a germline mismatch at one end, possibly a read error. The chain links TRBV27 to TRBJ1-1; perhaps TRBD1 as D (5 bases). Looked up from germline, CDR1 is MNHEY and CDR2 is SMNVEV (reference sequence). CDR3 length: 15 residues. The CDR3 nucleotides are TGTGTCAGCAGTTTCACAGGCCCCCTGAACACTGAAGCTTTCTTT. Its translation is CVSSFTGPLNTEAFF.

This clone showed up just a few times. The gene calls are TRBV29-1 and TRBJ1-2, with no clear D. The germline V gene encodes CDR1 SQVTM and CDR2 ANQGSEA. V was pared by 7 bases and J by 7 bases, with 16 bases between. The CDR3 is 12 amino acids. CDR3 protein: CSALRPGVGYTF. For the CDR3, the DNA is TGCAGCGCCCTTAGGCCCGGGGTTGGCTACACCTTC.

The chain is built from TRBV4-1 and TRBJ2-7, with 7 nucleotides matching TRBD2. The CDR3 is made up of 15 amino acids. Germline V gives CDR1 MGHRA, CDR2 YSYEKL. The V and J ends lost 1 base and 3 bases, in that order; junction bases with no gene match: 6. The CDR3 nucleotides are TGCGCCAGCAGCCAAGCGCTAGCGGTGAACTACGAGCAGTACTTC. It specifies CASSQALAVNYEQYF.

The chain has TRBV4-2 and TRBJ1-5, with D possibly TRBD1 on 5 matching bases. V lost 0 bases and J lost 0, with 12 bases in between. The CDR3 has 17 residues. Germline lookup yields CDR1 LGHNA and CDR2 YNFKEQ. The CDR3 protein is CASSQDTRGYSNQPQHF. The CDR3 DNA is TGTGCCAGCAGCCAAGACACGCGGGGGTATAGCAATCAGCCCCAGCATTTT.